This T cell receptor (beta chain) derives from a study of control samples from healthy donors and cancer patients. With 3 bases removed from V and 5 bases from J, the gap between germline ends came to 12 bases. Germline-derived CDR1 and CDR2 are SGHDT and YYEEEE. This CDR3 is built from 15 residues. Clones were sequenced by immunoSEQ multiplex PCR, and TCRdb holds only the in-frame ones, with some missing. This table has about 140,000 clones, about 89% appearing once. V usage is TRBV5-6 and J usage is TRBJ2-6; unclear D gene. Source material: blood. The TCR comes from a man aged 30 to 39 in good health. CDR3 sequence reads: CASSSTAERANVLTF. Here the CDR3 DNA reads TGTGCCAGCAGCTCGACCGCCGAGCGGGCCAACGTCCTGACTTTC.